Listed below are T cell receptor beta chains from one sample, sequenced in a study of Graves' ophthalmopathy and Graves' hyperthyroidism. TCRdb re-called the multiplex PCR reads with MiXCR, one entry per CDR3 protein. The sample carries about 740,000 distinct CDR3 sequences, roughly two fifths recorded once. The sample comprised peripheral blood. Source of these receptors: an adult man with Graves' ophthalmopathy. Each CDR3 is given without its conserved first and last residue. Only some rows state a clone size, as once, few, many or a class for expanded clones.

TRBV2	NA	TRBJ1-2	ASRGPGQSYGYT
TRBV3-1	many	TRBJ2-7	ASSQSNEQY
TRBV2	NA	TRBJ2-2	ASSPDGAGGELF
TRBV7-8	few	TRBJ2-5	ASSLGFSGGVGETQY
TRBV4-1	NA	TRBJ1-5	ASSPIYNQPQH
TRBV5-8	NA	TRBJ1-5	ASSLGSVEPQH
TRBV20-1	many	TRBJ1-5	SARDSTQPQH
TRBV2	many	TRBJ2-5	ASRTSGGETQY
TRBV4-1	NA	TRBJ1-4	ASSQDQASRAELF
TRBV6-5	NA	TRBJ2-7	ASSFGQGDYERY
TRBV7-9	NA	TRBJ1-1	ASSLFTGDTEAF
TRBV7-9	many	TRBJ2-5	ASSATSAKETQY
TRBV5-1	NA	TRBJ2-6	ASSLALGSGANVLT
TRBV29-1	many	TRBJ2-7	SVSAGTSGYEQY
TRBV25-1	NA	TRBJ2-7	ASNSGQRGYEQY
TRBV2	many	TRBJ2-5	ASSKGGLAEETQY
TRBV2	NA	TRBJ1-2	ASKGRGYYGYT